The clone carrying this TCR beta chain was observed a single time. Its cognate antigen is unknown. The germline gene is not matched at one end of the junction; a read error may be the cause. The sample belongs to a study of post-analysis software for immune sequencing data. Unique molecular identifiers were present in the TCR beta cDNA libraries. T cells, about 0.95 to 11 million of them, yielded roughly 0.5 million cDNA molecules. In TCRdb, the PCR reads were re-called with MiXCR into one record per CDR3 protein. This table has around 710,000 distinct CDR3 sequences, around 42% appearing once. Findings of the study overall: In multiple sclerosis, normalized Chao1 diversity was significantly below that of controls. Strong same-batch co-clustering of samples appeared with F measure clustering.

Sequenced sample: blood. This TCR came from a girl aged 10-17 years with multiple sclerosis.

The CDR3 DNA reads as TGTGCCAGGAGTGTAGGTATCGAGCAGTACTTC. It specifies CARSVGIEQYF. This rearrangement joins TRBV30 to TRBJ2-4; D gene ambiguous. The J call may be wrong; the DNA end is better matched by TRBJ2-7. In germline, CDR1 is GTSNPN, CDR2 SVGIG (reference sequence). The CDR3 loop spans 11 amino acids.